A single sample gave rise to the 20 T cell receptor beta chains below, sequenced in a study of regulatory T cells in long-lasting Graves disease. The TCR beta library used iRepertoire HTBI primers with Arm-PCR amplification of CDR3. From the multiplex PCR reads, TCRdb called clonotypes with MiXCR, one entry per CDR3 protein. The sample consists of almost 450,000 distinct CDR3 sequences, over 15% of them appearing once. Described time point: newly diagnosed GD, antithyroid drugs for less than 3 months. TCR sequences were obtained from RNA taken from PBMCs. Another study also made use of these data, one on T cells in Graves' hyperthyroidism and ophthalmopathy.

Sample: peripheral blood mononuclear cells (PBMCs), taken at new diagnosis, from a patient treated with antithyroid drugs. The receptors originated from a woman in her twenties or thirties with Graves disease.

This clonotype was recorded many times. The chain joins TRBV7-9 to TRBJ2-2; D is uncertain. The CDR3 runs 12 residues. Germline CDR1 is SEHNR and CDR2 is FQNEAQ (reference sequence). With 4 bases removed from V and 5 bases from J, the gap between germline ends came to 5 bases. The chain's CDR3 is CASSSITGELFF. Here the CDR3 DNA reads TGTGCCAGCAGCTCCATAACCGGGGAGCTGTTTTTT.

J is TRBJ2-2 and V is TRBV27; D is uncertain. The germline V gene encodes CDR1 MNHEY and CDR2 SMNVEV (reference sequence). There are 14 residues in the CDR3. The V end was cut by 3 bases, the J end by 7 bases, with 12 bases between. In DNA, the CDR3 is TGTGCCAGCAGTTTGGCGGCTTTGGGCGGGGAGCTGTTTTTT. Amino acids: CASSLAALGGELFF.

This clonotype showed up just a few times. V is TRBV3-1 and J is TRBJ2-7, with 9 bases matching TRBD2. The V segment lost 1 base and the J segment 5 bases; nucleotides outside the gene matches: 12. Germline V gene sequence: CDR1 LGHDT, CDR2 YNNKEL (reference sequence). The CDR3 has 17 residues. DNA of the CDR3: TGTGCCAGCAGCCAAGTCTCTGAGGGACTAGCCAGGGACGAGCAGTACTTC. Amino acid sequence: CASSQVSEGLARDEQYF.

A note on this clonotype: This may be a read error, as it is one base from a much larger clone. The chain uses TRBV24-1 and TRBJ2-4; TRBD2 matches at 14 bases. The J segment lost 13 bases and the V segment lost 9 bases, leaving 13 bases of the junction unmatched. This CDR3 has 15 residues. Germline V gene lookup returns CDR1 KGHDR and CDR2 SFDVKD. The CDR3 nucleotides are TGTGCCACCCAACCCGGGACTAGCGGGAGCAATGAGCAGTACTTC. This translates into CATQPGTSGSNEQYF.

This clonotype was detected a few times. V is TRBV27 and J is TRBJ2-2; 10 bases are shared with TRBD1. The CDR3 runs 18 residues. With V trimmed by 6 bases and J by 2 bases, 12 bases remained unmatched. CDR1 and CDR2 from the germline V gene are MNHEY and SMNVEV (reference sequence). The CDR3 loop reads CASSPVTGGDKNTGELFF. The CDR3 DNA follows: TGTGCCAGCAGCCCTGTGACAGGGGGCGATAAAAACACCGGGGAGCTGTTTTTT.

As concerns this clonotype: An end of the junction differs from the germline gene, which may be a read error. The rearrangement uses TRBV18 and TRBJ2-5, with unresolved D. Per the germline V gene, CDR1 is KGHSH and CDR2 is LQKENI. The CDR3 covers 11 residues. The CDR3 region is CASSHQETPYF. CDR3 nucleotide sequence: TGTGCCAGCTCACACCAAGAGACCCCGTACTTC.

Comments on this clonotype: This could be a read error, since a much larger clone is one nucleotide away. This sequence joins TRBV27 and TRBJ2-7; 8 bases agree with TRBD1. Trimming cost V 5 bases and J 2 bases; bases outside gene matches: 8. Germline loops: CDR1 MNHEY, CDR2 SMNVEV (reference sequence). CDR3 size: 15 residues. The CDR3 nucleotides read TGTGCCAGCAGTGATTCCCGACAGGGGACCTACGAGCAGTACTTC. Protein: CASSDSRQGTYEQYF.

The rearrangement links TRBV7-6 to TRBJ2-1; D is uncertain. From germline, CDR1 is SGHVS and CDR2 FNYEAQ. Trimming shortened V by 5 bases and J by 0 bases, and 20 bases separated the two germline ends. This CDR3 contains 18 residues. CDR3 amino acids: CASSHERLQLSSYNEQFF. The CDR3 nucleotides read TGTGCCAGCAGCCACGAGCGATTACAACTTAGCTCCTACAATGAGCAGTTCTTC.

This clonotype was seen only a few times. This chain connects TRBV20-1 to TRBJ1-2, with D possibly matching TRBD1 (6 bases). Between the trimmed V and J ends, which lost 2 bases and 4 bases, there was a span of 17 bases. The CDR3 extends over 15 amino acids. Germline CDR1 DFQATT, CDR2 SNEGSKA (reference sequence). The CDR3 spells CSARPDQTGPYGYTF. The DNA for the CDR3 is TGCAGTGCTAGACCGGATCAGACAGGCCCCTATGGCTACACCTTC.

This clonotype showed up many times. This chain connects TRBV3-1 to TRBJ1-3; no clear D gene. Germline CDR1 LGHDT, CDR2 YNNKEL (reference sequence). V lost 4 bases to trimming and J lost 0 bases, with 10 bases between them. The CDR3 contains 15 residues. CDR3 region: CASSRSYNSGNTIYF. CDR3 DNA: TGTGCCAGCAGCCGCTCATACAACTCTGGAAACACCATATATTTT.

The chain carries TRBV7-3 and TRBJ2-2; D is perhaps TRBD2 (5 bases). V shed 1 base and J shed 6 bases, with 6 bases lying between them. There are 13 residues in the CDR3. Germline CDR1 SGHTA, CDR2 FQGTGA. The DNA for the CDR3 is TGTGCCAGCAGCTTAAGTAGCGCCGGGGAGCTGTTTTTT. Translating it yields CASSLSSAGELFF. Full variable domain (missing parts from reference TRBV7-3 and TRBJ2-2): GAGVSQTPSNKVTEKGKYVELRCDPISGHTALYWYRQSLGQGPEFLIYFQGTGAADDSGLPNDRFFAVRPEGSVSTLKIQRTERGDSAVYLCASSLSSAGELFFGEGSRLTVL.

This clonotype was counted only a few times. CDR3 DNA: TGTGCCACCAGTGACCGGACTAGACTCACAGATACGCAGTATTTT. Translation: CATSDRTRLTDTQYF. The chain joins TRBV24-1 to TRBJ2-3, with 7 bases identical to TRBD2. The germline V gene has CDR1 KGHDR and CDR2 SFDVKD. Trimming took 4 bases from V and 2 from J; bases not matched to a gene: 5. CDR3 length equals 15 residues.

This clonotype has more than one count but fewer than ten. The chain employs TRBV29-1 and TRBJ2-3; D is ambiguous. Germline CDR1 is SQVTM and CDR2 is ANQGSEA. CDR3 length: 12 residues. The V gene lost 4 bases and the J gene lost 5 bases, with 10 bases spanning the gap. This CDR3 is CSVGNPQDTQYF. CDR3 DNA: TGCAGCGTTGGCAATCCCCAAGATACGCAGTATTTT.

This clonotype was found many times. V is TRBV24-1 and J is TRBJ2-5; 9 bases agree with TRBD1. The CDR3 is 12 residues long. V gave up 2 bases and J gave up 13 bases; unmatched junction bases: 4. CDR1 and CDR2 (germline): KGHDR, SFDVKD. The CDR3 reads CATSDWTGVLYF. The CDR3 DNA is TGTGCCACCAGTGATTGGACAGGGGTTTTGTACTTC.

V is TRBV7-6 and J is TRBJ1-1; D possibly corresponds to TRBD1 (6 bases). V lost 6 bases, J lost 4 bases, and 12 bases lay in between. The germline CDR1 and CDR2 sequences are SGHVS and FNYEAQ. CDR3 length: 13 amino acids. This CDR3 is CASRGGELTEAFF. The CDR3 nucleotides are TGTGCCAGCAGAGGGGGAGAGCTCACTGAAGCTTTCTTT.

This clonotype was counted ten times or more. The rearrangement joins TRBV7-9 to TRBJ2-3; D not resolved. CDR3 size: 13 residues. The germline V gene encodes CDR1 SEHNR and CDR2 FQNEAQ (reference sequence). V lost 3 bases and J 6 bases, leaving 10 bases between the germline ends. The CDR3 protein is CASSLELLDTQYF. DNA for the CDR3: TGTGCCAGCAGCTTGGAACTCCTTGATACGCAGTATTTT.

This clonotype has ten or more counts. The CDR3 sequence is CASSPGTSGRQYEQYF. CDR3 in DNA: TGTGCCAGCAGCCCGGGGACTAGCGGGAGACAATACGAGCAGTACTTC. The J gene is TRBJ2-7, the V gene TRBV27; TRBD2 aligns across 14 bases. CDR1 is MNHEY and CDR2 is SMNVEV in the germline V gene (reference sequence). Trimming took 6 bases from V and 4 from J; bases not matched to a gene: 8. The length of the CDR3 is 16 residues.

This clonotype was detected many times. The chain's CDR3 is CASLQGDGSRGTQYF. The CDR3 bases are TGTGCCAGCCTTCAAGGGGACGGGAGCCGTGGCACGCAGTATTTT. V gene TRBV28 combines with J gene TRBJ2-3; D might be TRBD2 (6 bases). The germline V gene encodes CDR1 MDHEN and CDR2 SYDVKM. The CDR3 runs to 15 residues. Trimming pared 8 bases from V and 9 bases from J, leaving 24 bases between.

The CDR3 sequence: CATSDSYTGDEQYF. CDR3 DNA: TGTGCCACCAGTGACAGCTATACAGGCGACGAGCAGTACTTC. The J gene is TRBJ2-7, the V gene TRBV24-1, with D possibly TRBD1 on 5 matching bases. The CDR3 spans 14 residues. From germline, CDR1 is KGHDR and CDR2 SFDVKD. Trimming shortened V by 4 bases and J by 5 bases, and 14 bases separated the two germline ends.

The V call is TRBV20-1, the J call TRBJ1-1; perhaps TRBD1 as D (5 bases). V was shortened by 3 bases and J by 11 bases, with 16 bases between the two germline ends. The CDR3 is 12 amino acids. Germline assignment: CDR1 DFQATT and CDR2 SNEGSKA (reference sequence). The CDR3 region has the DNA TGCAGTGCTAGGACAGAATGGACCGAGGCTTTCTTT. It translates to CSARTEWTEAFF.